This TCR beta chain stems from a study of graft-versus-host responses after intestinal transplantation. Study information: Multivisceral, liver-intestinal, or isolated intestinal grafts went to recipients. Every recipient underwent anti-thymocyte globulin induction, then tacrolimus and steroids for about three years. Study conclusions and caveats: In recipient marrow, GvH clones were found, and some appeared first in ileum or blood. Early HvG declines after transplant were associated with peak circulating GvH clone levels.

For this clone: Its antigen is unknown.

The table came from immunoSEQ multiplex PCR; TCRdb's copy has only in-frame clones and leaves some out. The sample holds fewer than 85,000 clones; 84% are singletons and the top ten take 0.35% to 0.4%. Per the germline V gene, CDR1 is SGHTA and CDR2 is FQGTGA. This CDR3 spans 14 amino acids. V lost 5 bases and J lost 4; bases outside the gene matches: 2. The chain employs TRBV7-3 and TRBJ2-2; TRBD1 aligns across 9 bases. Sequencing was performed on unstimulated CD4+ T cells sorted from spleen or lymph node cells, taken before transplant. This clonotype was obtained from a human donor who was the organ donor for an intestinal transplant. The CDR3 nucleotides are TGTGCCAGCAGCGGGACAGGGTCCACCGGGGAGCTGTTTTTT. Translation gives CASSGTGSTGELFF.